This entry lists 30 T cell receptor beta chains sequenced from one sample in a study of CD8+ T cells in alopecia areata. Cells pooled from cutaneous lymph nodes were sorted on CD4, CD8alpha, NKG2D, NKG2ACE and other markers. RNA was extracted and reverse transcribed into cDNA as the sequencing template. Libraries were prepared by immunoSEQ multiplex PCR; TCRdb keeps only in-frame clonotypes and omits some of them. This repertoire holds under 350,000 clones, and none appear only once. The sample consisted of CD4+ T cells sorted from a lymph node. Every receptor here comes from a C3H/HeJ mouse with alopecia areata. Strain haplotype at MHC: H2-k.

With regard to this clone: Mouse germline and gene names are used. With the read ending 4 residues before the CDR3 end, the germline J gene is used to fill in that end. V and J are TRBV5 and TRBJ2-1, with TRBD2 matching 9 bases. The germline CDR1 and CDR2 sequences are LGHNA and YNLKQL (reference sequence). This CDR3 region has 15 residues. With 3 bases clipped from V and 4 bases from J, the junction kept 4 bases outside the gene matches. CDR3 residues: CASSQGTGRYAEQFF. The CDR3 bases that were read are TGTGCCAGCAGCCAGGGGACTGGGAGATATGCT.

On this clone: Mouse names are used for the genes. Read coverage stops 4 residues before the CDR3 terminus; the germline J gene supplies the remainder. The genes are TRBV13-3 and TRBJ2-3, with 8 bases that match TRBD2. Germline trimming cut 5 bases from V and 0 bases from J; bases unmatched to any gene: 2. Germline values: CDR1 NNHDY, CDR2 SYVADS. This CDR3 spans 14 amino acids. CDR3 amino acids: CASRRLGSAETLYF. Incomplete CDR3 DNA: TGTGCCAGCAGAAGACTGGGGAGTGCAGAA.

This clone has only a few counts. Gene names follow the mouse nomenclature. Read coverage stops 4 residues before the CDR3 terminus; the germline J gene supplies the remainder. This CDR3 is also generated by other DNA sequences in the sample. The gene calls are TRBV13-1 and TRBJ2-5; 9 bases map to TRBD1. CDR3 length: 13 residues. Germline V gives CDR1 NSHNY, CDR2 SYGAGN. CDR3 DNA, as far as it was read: TGTGCCAGCAGTGCCGGGACAGGGGAC. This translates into CASSAGTGD. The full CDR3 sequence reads CASSAGTGDTQYF.

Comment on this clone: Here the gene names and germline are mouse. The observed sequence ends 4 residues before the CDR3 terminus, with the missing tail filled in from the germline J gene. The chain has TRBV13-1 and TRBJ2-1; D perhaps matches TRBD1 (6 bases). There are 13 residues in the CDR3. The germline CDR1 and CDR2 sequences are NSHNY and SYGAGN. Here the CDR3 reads CASRETGGAEQFF. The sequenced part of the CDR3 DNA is TGTGCCAGCAGAGAGACAGGAGGGGCT.

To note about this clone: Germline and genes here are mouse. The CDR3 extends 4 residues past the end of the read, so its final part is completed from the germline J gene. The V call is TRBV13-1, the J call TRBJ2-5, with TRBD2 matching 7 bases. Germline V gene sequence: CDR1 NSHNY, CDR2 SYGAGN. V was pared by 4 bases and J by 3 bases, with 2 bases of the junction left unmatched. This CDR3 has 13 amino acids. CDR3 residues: CASSMGGQDTQYF. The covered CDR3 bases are TGTGCCAGCAGTATGGGGGGACAAGAC.

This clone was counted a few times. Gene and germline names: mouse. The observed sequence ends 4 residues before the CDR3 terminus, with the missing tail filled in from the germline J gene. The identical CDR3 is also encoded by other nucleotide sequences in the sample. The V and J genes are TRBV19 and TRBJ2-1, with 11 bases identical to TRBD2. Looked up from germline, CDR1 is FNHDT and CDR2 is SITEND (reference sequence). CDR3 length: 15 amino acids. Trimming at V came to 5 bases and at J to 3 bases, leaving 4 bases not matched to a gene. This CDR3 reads CASSTGTGGYAEQFF. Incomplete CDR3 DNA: TGTGCCAGCAGCACCGGGACTGGGGGCTATGCT.

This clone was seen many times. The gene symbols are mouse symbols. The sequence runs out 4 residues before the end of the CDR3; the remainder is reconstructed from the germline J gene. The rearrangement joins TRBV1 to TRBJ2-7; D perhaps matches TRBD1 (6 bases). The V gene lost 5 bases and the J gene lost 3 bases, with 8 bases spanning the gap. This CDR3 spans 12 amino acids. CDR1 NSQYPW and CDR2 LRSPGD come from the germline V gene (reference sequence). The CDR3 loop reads CTCSTQGYEQYF. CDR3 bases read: TGCACCTGCAGTACACAGGGCTAT.

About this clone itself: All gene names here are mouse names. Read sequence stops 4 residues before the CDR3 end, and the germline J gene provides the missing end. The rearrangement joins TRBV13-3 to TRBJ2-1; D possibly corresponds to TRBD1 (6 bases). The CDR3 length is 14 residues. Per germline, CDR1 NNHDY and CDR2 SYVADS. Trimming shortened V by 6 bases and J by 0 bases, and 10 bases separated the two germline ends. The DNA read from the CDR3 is TGTGCCAGCACCCGGGACACTAACTATGCT. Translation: CASTRDTNYA. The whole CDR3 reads CASTRDTNYAEQFF.

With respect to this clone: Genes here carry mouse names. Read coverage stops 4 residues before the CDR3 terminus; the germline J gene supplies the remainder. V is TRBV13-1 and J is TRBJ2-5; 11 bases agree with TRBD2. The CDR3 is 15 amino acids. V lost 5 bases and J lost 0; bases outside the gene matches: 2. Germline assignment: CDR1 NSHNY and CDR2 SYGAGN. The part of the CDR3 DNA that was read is TGTGCCAGCAGGGGGGACTGGGGGAACCAAGAC. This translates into CASRGDWGNQD. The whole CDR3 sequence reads CASRGDWGNQDTQYF.

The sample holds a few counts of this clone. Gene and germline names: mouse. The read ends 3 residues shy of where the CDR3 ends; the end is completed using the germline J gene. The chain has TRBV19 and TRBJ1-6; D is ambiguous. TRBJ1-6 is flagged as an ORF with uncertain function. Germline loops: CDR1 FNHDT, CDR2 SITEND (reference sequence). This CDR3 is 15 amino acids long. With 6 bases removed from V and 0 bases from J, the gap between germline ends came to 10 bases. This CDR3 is CASTPDNSYNSPLYF. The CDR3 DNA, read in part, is TGTGCCAGCACCCCTGACAATTCCTATAATTCGCCC.

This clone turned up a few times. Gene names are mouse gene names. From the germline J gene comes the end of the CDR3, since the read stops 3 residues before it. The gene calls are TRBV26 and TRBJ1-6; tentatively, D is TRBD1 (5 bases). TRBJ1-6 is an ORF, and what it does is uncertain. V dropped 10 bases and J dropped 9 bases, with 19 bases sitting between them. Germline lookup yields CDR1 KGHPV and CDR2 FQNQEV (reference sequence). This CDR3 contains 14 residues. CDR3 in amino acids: CAIPSQGWGSPLYF. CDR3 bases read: TGTGCCATCCCGTCGCAGGGCTGGGGTTCGCCC.

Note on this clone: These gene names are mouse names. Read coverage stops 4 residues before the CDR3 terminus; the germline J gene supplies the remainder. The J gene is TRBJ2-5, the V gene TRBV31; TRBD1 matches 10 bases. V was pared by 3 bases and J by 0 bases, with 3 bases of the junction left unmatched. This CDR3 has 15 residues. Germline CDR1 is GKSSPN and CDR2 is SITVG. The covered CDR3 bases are TGTGCCTGGAGGCGGGACAGGGGTAACCAAGAC. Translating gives CAWRRDRGNQD. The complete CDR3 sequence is CAWRRDRGNQDTQYF.

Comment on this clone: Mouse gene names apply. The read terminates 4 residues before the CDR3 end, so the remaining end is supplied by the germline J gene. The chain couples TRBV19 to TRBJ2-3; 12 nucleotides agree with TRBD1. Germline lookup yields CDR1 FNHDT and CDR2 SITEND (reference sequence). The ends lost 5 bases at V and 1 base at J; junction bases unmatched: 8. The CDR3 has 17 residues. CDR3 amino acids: CASRPGQGAHGAETLYF. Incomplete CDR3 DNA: TGTGCCAGCAGGCCGGGACAGGGGGCGCATGGTGCAGAA.

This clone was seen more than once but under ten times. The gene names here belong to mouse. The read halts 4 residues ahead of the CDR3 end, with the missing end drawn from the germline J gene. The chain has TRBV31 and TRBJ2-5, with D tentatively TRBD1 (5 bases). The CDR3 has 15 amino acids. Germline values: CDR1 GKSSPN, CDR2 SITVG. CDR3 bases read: TGTGCCTGGAGTCTAGGGAAGGGGAGAGGGGAC. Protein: CAWSLGKGRGD. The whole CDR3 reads CAWSLGKGRGDTQYF.

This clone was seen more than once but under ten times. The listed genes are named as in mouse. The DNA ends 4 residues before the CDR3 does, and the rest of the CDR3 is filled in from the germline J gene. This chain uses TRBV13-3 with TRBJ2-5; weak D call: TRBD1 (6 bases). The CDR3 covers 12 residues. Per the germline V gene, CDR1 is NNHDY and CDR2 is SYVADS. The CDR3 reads CASRQGWDTQYF. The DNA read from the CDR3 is TGTGCCAGCAGACAGGGATGGGAC.

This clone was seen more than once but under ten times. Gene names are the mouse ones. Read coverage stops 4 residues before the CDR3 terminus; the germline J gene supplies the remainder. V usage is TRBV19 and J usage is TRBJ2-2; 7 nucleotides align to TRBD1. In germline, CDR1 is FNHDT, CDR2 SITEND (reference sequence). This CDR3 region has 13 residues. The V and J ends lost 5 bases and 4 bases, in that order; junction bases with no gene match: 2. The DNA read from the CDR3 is TGTGCCAGCAGACCAGGGGGCACCGGG. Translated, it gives CASRPGGTG. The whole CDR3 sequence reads CASRPGGTGQLYF.

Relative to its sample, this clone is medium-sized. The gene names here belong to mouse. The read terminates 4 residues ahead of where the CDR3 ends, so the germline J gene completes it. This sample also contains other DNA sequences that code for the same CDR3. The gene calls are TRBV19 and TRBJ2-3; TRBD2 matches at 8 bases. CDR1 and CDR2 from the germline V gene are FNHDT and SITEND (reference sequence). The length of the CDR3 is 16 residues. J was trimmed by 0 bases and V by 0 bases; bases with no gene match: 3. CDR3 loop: CASSIGTGTSAETLYF. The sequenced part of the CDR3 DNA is TGTGCCAGCAGTATAGGGACTGGGACTAGTGCAGAA.

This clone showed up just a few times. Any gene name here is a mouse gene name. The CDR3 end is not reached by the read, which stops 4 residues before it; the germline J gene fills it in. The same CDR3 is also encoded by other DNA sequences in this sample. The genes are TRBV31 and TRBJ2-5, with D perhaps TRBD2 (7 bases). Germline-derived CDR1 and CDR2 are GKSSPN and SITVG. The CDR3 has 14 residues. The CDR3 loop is CAWSLGGAKDTQYF. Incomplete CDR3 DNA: TGTGCCTGGAGTCTGGGGGGCGCTAAAGAC.

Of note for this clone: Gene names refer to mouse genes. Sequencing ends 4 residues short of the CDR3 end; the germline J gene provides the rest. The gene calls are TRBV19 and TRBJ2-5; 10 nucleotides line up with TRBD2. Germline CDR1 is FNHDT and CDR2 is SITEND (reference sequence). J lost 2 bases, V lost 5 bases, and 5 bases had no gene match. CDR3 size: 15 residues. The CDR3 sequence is CASSRLGGLQDTQYF. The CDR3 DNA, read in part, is TGTGCCAGCAGCCGGCTGGGGGGGCTCCAAGAC. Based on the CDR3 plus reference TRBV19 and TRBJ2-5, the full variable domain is GGIITQTPKFLIGQEGQKLTLKCQQNFNHDTMYWYRQDSGKGLRLIYYSITENDLQKGDLSEGYDASREKKSSFSLTVTSAQKNEMAVFLCASSRLGGLQDTQYFGPGTRLLVL.

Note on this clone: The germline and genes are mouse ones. The sequenced CDR3 bases are TGTGCCAGCAGCTCCCAGGGTGACACCGGG. Amino acid sequence: CASSSQGDTG. The CDR3 in full is CASSSQGDTGQLYF. J is TRBJ2-2 and V is TRBV5; a possible D gene is TRBD1 (5 bases). The read stops 4 residues short of the end of the CDR3; the missing end is completed from the germline J gene. In germline, CDR1 is LGHNA, CDR2 YNLKQL (reference sequence). The CDR3 totals 14 residues. V lost 5 bases and J lost 3, with 10 bases in between.

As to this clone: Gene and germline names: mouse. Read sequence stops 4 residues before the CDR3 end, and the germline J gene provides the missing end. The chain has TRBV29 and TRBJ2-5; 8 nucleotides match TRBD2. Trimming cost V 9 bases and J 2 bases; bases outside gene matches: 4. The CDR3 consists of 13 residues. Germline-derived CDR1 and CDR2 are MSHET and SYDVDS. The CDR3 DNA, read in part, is TGTGCTAGTCTCACTGGGGGCCAAGAC. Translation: CASLTGGQD. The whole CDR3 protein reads CASLTGGQDTQYF.

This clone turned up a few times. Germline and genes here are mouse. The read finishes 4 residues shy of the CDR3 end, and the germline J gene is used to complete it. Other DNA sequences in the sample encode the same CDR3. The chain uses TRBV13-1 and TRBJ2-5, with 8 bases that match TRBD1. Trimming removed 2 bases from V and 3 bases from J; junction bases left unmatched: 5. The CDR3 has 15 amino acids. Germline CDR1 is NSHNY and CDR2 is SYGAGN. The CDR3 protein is CASSDPDRGQDTQYF. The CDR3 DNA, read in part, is TGTGCCAGCAGTGACCCCGACAGGGGTCAAGAC.

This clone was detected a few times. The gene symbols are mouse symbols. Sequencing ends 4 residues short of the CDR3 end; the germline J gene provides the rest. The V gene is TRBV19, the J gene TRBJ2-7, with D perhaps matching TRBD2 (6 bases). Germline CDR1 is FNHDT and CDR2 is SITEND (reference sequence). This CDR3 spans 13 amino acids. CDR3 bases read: TGTGCCAGCAGTATAGCTACTGGGTAT. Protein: CASSIATGY. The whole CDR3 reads CASSIATGYEQYF.

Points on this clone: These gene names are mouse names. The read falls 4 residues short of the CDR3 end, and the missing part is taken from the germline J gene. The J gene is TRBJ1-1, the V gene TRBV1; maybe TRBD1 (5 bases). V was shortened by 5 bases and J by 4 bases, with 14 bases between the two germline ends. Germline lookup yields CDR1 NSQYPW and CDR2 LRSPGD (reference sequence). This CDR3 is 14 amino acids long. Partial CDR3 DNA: TGCACCTGCAGTCCCCGGCAGGGTGGCACA. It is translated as CTCSPRQGGT. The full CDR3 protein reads CTCSPRQGGTEVFF.

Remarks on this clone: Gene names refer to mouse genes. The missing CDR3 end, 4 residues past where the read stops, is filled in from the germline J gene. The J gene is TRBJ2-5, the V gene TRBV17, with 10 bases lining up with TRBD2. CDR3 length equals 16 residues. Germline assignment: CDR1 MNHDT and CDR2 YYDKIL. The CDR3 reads CASSRDEGLGKDTQYF. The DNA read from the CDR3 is TGTGCTAGCAGTAGAGATGAGGGACTGGGGAAAGAC.

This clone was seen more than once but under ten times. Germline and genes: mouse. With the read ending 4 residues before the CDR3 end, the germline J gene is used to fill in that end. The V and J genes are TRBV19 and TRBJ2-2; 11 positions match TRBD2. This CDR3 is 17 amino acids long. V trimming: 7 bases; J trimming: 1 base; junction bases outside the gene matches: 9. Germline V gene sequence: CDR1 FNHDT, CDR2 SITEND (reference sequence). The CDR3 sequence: CASHRPGLGENTGQLYF. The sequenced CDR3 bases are TGTGCCAGCCATAGGCCGGGACTGGGGGAAAACACCGGG.

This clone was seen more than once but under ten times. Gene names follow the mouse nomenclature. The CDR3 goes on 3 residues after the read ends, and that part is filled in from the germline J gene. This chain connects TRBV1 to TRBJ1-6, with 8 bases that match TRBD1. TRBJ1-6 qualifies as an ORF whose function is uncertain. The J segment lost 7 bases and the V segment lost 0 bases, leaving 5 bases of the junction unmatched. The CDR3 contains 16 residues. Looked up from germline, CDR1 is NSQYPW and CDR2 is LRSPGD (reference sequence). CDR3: CTCSADHPGGNSPLYF. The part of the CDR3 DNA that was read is TGCACCTGCAGTGCAGATCATCCAGGGGGCAATTCGCCC.

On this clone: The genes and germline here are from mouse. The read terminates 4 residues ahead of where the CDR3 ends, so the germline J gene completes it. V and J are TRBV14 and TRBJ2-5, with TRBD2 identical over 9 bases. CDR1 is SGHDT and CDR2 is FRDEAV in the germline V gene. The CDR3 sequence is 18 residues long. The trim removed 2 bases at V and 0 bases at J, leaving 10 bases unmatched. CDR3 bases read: TGTGCCAGCAGTTTAGATCCGGGACTGGGACTTAACCAAGAC. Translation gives CASSLDPGLGLNQD. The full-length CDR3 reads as CASSLDPGLGLNQDTQYF.

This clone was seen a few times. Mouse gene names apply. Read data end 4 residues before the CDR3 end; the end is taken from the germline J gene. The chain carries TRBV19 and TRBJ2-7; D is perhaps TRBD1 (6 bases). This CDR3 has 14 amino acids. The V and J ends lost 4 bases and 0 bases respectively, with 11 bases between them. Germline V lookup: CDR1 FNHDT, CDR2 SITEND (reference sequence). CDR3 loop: CASSFRDNSYEQYF. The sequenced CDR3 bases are TGTGCCAGCAGTTTTCGGGACAACTCCTAT. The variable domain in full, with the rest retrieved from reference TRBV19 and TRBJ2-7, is GGIITQTPKFLIGQEGQKLTLKCQQNFNHDTMYWYRQDSGKGLRLIYYSITENDLQKGDLSEGYDASREKKSSFSLTVTSAQKNEMAVFLCASSFRDNSYEQYFGPGTRLTVL.

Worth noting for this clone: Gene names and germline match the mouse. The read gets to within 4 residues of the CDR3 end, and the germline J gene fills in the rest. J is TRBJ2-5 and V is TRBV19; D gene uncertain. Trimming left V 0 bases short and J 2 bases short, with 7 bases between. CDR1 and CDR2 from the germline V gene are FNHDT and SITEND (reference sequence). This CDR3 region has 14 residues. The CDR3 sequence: CASSIGEIQDTQYF. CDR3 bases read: TGTGCCAGCAGTATAGGGGAGATCCAAGAC. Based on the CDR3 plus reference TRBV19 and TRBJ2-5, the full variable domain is GGIITQTPKFLIGQEGQKLTLKCQQNFNHDTMYWYRQDSGKGLRLIYYSITENDLQKGDLSEGYDASREKKSSFSLTVTSAQKNEMAVFLCASSIGEIQDTQYFGPGTRLLVL.